The T cell receptor beta chain described here comes from a study of beta chain features in type 1 diabetes. Isolated RNA was reverse transcribed in full, so expressed TCRB transcripts were sequenced. Measured with immunoSEQ multiplex PCR; TCRdb has only the in-frame clones, and not every one. The data show hundreds of thousands of clones, roughly 12% seen once. This clone has only a few counts. Germline values: CDR1 MNHEY, CDR2 SVGAGI. With 7 bases clipped from V and 7 bases from J, the junction kept 13 bases outside the gene matches. CDR3 length: 15 amino acids. Source material: naive CD4+ T cells from blood. The origin of this receptor is a man aged 18-30 years in good health. V usage is TRBV6-5 and J usage is TRBJ1-2; TRBD1 aligns across 9 bases. CDR3 residues: CASILTVGQGGGYTF. CDR3 coding DNA: TGTGCCAGCATATTGACGGTGGGACAGGGCGGTGGCTACACCTTC.